One sample yielded the 30 T cell receptor beta chains listed below, sequenced in a study of T cell responses to AZD1222 COVID-19 vaccine. Generated by immunoSEQ multiplex PCR, the TCRdb table keeps only in-frame clones and is missing some. The data show over 150,000 clones, just under 90% seen once. The sequencing used peripheral blood, collected on day 0 of AZD1222 vaccination. The receptor source for this set is an adult in good health.

The chain links TRBV21-1 to TRBJ1-2. TRBV21-1 corresponds to a pseudogene. The CDR3 loop spans 15 amino acids. The DNA of the CDR3 is TGTGCCAGCAGCAAAGCAACGCCGGATTTGGATGGCTACACCTTC. Its protein is CASSKATPDLDGYTF.

The rearrangement uses TRBV28 and TRBJ2-1; D gene unclear. In germline, CDR1 is MDHEN, CDR2 SYDVKM. V lost 3 bases to trimming and J lost 7 bases, with 13 bases between them. The CDR3 runs to 14 residues. The CDR3 DNA sequence: TGTGCCAGCAGTTTGGGTACAGAATGGAATGAGCAGTTCTTC. Protein product: CASSLGTEWNEQFF.

The chain carries TRBV28 and TRBJ1-4; 7 nucleotides match TRBD1. The CDR3 sequence is 14 residues long. Germline CDR1 MDHEN, CDR2 SYDVKM. V lost 8 bases and J lost 0; bases outside the gene matches: 3. The DNA for the CDR3 is TGTGCCAGCTTGAGGGGGCCAACTAATGAAAAACTGTTTTTT. Encoded protein: CASLRGPTNEKLFF.

The gene calls are TRBV9 and TRBJ1-3; D is unclear. The CDR3 contains 14 residues. Germline V gene sequence: CDR1 SGDLS, CDR2 YYNGEE. V shed 3 bases and J shed 4 bases, with 11 bases lying between them. The CDR3 sequence: CASSAALGGNTIYF. The CDR3 nucleotides read TGTGCCAGCAGCGCGGCCCTGGGAGGAAACACCATATATTTT.

The chain employs TRBV5-1 and TRBJ1-1; D perhaps matches TRBD1 (5 bases). From germline, CDR1 is SGHRS and CDR2 YFSETQ. This CDR3 is 15 amino acids long. V was pared by 0 bases and J by 0 bases, with 9 bases between. The CDR3 DNA reads as TGCGCCAGCAGCTTGGGACGGACAATGAACACTGAAGCTTTCTTT. Protein product: CASSLGRTMNTEAFF.

The chain carries TRBV30 and TRBJ1-5, with D maybe TRBD1 (6 bases). The V gene lost 3 bases and the J gene lost 6 bases, with 18 bases spanning the gap. The CDR3 consists of 15 residues. The V gene's germline CDR1 is GTSNPN and CDR2 SVGIG (reference sequence). The CDR3 loop reads CAWSLGTSGRQPQHF. The CDR3 DNA is TGTGCCTGGAGCCTAGGGACAAGCGGACGTCAGCCCCAGCATTTT.

This sequence joins TRBV7-6 and TRBJ1-4; D is undetermined. V dropped 4 bases and J dropped 8 bases, with 5 bases sitting between them. This CDR3 has 11 amino acids. The germline V gene encodes CDR1 SGHVS and CDR2 FNYEAQ. The CDR3 region is CASSSKEKLFF. The CDR3 DNA reads as TGTGCCAGCAGCTCGAAGGAAAAACTGTTTTTT.

This clone was recorded a few times. The chain is built from TRBV18 and TRBJ2-5, with 9 bases lining up with TRBD2. The CDR3 covers 19 residues. Trimming cost V 4 bases and J 2 bases; bases outside gene matches: 17. Germline V gene lookup returns CDR1 KGHSH and CDR2 LQKENI. CDR3 sequence: CASSLNEIWASGEQETQYF. CDR3 bases: TGTGCCAGCTCACTAAACGAAATTTGGGCTAGCGGGGAGCAAGAGACCCAGTACTTC. Full variable domain (rest looked up from reference TRBV18 and TRBJ2-5): NAGVMQNPRHLVRRRGQEARLRCSPMKGHSHVYWYRQLPEEGLKFMVYLQKENIIDESGMPKERFSAEFPKEGPSILRIQQVVRGDSAAYFCASSLNEIWASGEQETQYFGPGTRLLVL.

The chain carries TRBV3-1 (or the pseudogene TRBV3-2) and TRBJ2-5; tentatively, D is TRBD1 or TRBD2 (5 bases each). CDR3 length: 16 residues. V lost 4 bases, J lost 5 bases, and 20 bases lay in between. Germline CDR1 is LGHDT and CDR2 is YNNKEL (reference sequence). The CDR3 DNA reads TGTGCCAGCAGCCCGAAGGGGACCCTTTGGGGGGAGACCCAGTACTTC. It is translated as CASSPKGTLWGETQYF.

The chain recombines TRBV11-2 with TRBJ2-1; D is ambiguous. The CDR3 loop spans 16 amino acids. Germline V lookup: CDR1 SGHAT, CDR2 FQNNGV. V gave up 4 bases and J gave up 6 bases, with 19 bases separating them. In nucleotides, the CDR3 is TGTGCCAGCAGCTCCACGGCCTCGACACGGGCCAATGAGCAGTTCTTC. It specifies CASSSTASTRANEQFF. Variable domain in full (rest from reference TRBV11-2 and TRBJ2-1): EAGVAQSPRYKIIEKRQSVAFWCNPISGHATLYWYQQILGQGPKLLIQFQNNGVVDDSQLPKDRFSAERLKGVDSTLKIQPAKLEDSAVYLCASSSTASTRANEQFFGPGTRLTVL.

The V gene is TRBV18, the J gene TRBJ1-5, with a weak D call TRBD1 (6 bases). The germline V and J ends were trimmed by 3 bases and 0 bases, with 18 bases remaining between them. The CDR3 extends over 18 amino acids. The germline V gene has CDR1 KGHSH and CDR2 LQKENI. CDR3 residues: CASSPQDLGADSNQPQHF. The CDR3 DNA reads TGTGCCAGCTCACCCCAAGACCTGGGGGCAGATAGCAATCAGCCCCAGCATTTT.

V gene TRBV9 combines with J gene TRBJ2-7; TRBD2 aligns across 13 bases. The germline gives CDR1 SGDLS, CDR2 YYNGEE. This CDR3 region has 19 residues. Trimming took 0 bases from V and 2 from J; bases not matched to a gene: 11. This CDR3 reads CASSVDPGTSGAWAYEQYF. The CDR3 DNA follows: TGTGCCAGCAGCGTAGATCCCGGGACTAGCGGGGCTTGGGCCTACGAGCAGTACTTC.

The rearrangement uses TRBV19 and TRBJ1-2; D unresolved. Germline CDR1 reads LNHDA; CDR2 reads SQIVND (reference sequence). The CDR3 has 13 residues. With 6 bases removed from V and 4 bases from J, the gap between germline ends came to 12 bases. Here the CDR3 reads CASSLLVSYGYTF. The DNA for the CDR3 is TGTGCCAGTAGCCTCCTGGTTAGCTATGGCTACACCTTC.

The chain links TRBV15 to TRBJ2-2, with D perhaps assigned TRBD1 or TRBD2 (5 bases each). The CDR3 is 17 amino acids. Per the germline V gene, CDR1 is LNHNV and CDR2 is YYDKDF (reference sequence). Between the trimmed V and J ends, which lost 0 bases and 4 bases, there was a span of 15 bases. CDR3 sequence: CATSRDLPSGGTGELFF. The DNA for the CDR3 is TGTGCCACCAGCAGAGATCTGCCTAGTGGGGGCACCGGGGAGCTGTTTTTT.

The count of this clone is one. The V gene is TRBV18, the J gene TRBJ1-2; 7 nucleotides agree with TRBD1. Trimming at V came to 0 bases and at J to 1 base, leaving 5 bases not matched to a gene. The CDR3 length is 16 residues. CDR1 is KGHSH and CDR2 is LQKENI in the germline V gene. The CDR3 loop reads CASSPPTGSNNYGYTF. The DNA of the CDR3 is TGTGCCAGCTCACCACCGACAGGGAGTAATAACTATGGCTACACCTTC.

V is TRBV30 and J is TRBJ2-7; D possibly corresponds to TRBD1 (6 bases). The CDR3 is made up of 12 amino acids. Trimming shortened V by 0 bases and J by 8 bases, and 11 bases separated the two germline ends. From germline, CDR1 is GTSNPN and CDR2 SVGIG (reference sequence). The CDR3 nucleotides read TGTGCCTGGAGTGTACTGGGGGCCCAGCAGTACTTC. It yields the protein CAWSVLGAQQYF.

This clone appeared a few times. The chain uses TRBV28 and TRBJ1-2; perhaps TRBD1 as D (6 bases). Per the germline V gene, CDR1 is MDHEN and CDR2 is SYDVKM. The CDR3 is made up of 16 amino acids. Trimming removed 7 bases at V and 4 bases at J, with 22 bases between. For the CDR3, the DNA is TGTGCCAGCATCATAGGGGGGGCCCGGTTAGGCTATGGCTACACCTTC. Translation gives CASIIGGARLGYGYTF.

The V and J genes are TRBV28 and TRBJ1-2; D perhaps matches TRBD1 (5 bases). The V end lost 3 bases, the J end lost 5 bases, and 19 bases lay between the germline ends. CDR3 size: 16 residues. Per the germline V gene, CDR1 is MDHEN and CDR2 is SYDVKM. The CDR3 protein is CASSFPKQEAAYGYTF. For the CDR3, the DNA is TGTGCCAGCAGTTTCCCTAAACAGGAAGCGGCTTATGGCTACACCTTC.

The CDR3 DNA reads as TGTGCCAGCAAGAATCTGGGACCTAGTTCACCCCTCCACTTT. Translated, it gives CASKNLGPSSPLHF. The chain joins TRBV28 to TRBJ1-6; TRBD1 is a possible D gene (5 bases). Germline CDR1 is MDHEN and CDR2 is SYDVKM. The CDR3 length is 14 residues. Trimming cost V 7 bases and J 9 bases, with 16 bases left between them.

This chain connects TRBV19 to TRBJ1-5, with TRBD1 matching 9 bases. CDR1 LNHDA and CDR2 SQIVND come from the germline V gene (reference sequence). V lost 6 bases, J lost 1 base, and 13 bases stayed unmatched. The CDR3 is made up of 18 amino acids. CDR3: CASRSRGTGMMSNQPQHF. The CDR3 region has the DNA TGTGCCAGTAGATCGCGGGGGACAGGGATGATGAGCAATCAGCCCCAGCATTTT.

V usage is TRBV6-2 or TRBV6-3 and J usage is TRBJ1-2; TRBD1 might be the D (6 bases). V dropped 6 bases and J dropped 2 bases, with 16 bases sitting between them. The length of the CDR3 is 15 residues. CDR1 and CDR2 (germline): MNHEY, SVGEGT. DNA for the CDR3: TGTGCCAGCAGCCCTACAGGGTATAGAAACTATGGCTACACCTTC. Amino acid sequence: CASSPTGYRNYGYTF.

The chain has TRBV6-1 and TRBJ1-4; 8 nucleotides align to TRBD1. The CDR3 runs 15 residues. CDR1 and CDR2 (germline): MNHNS, SASEGT. Trimming took 0 bases from V and 7 from J; bases not matched to a gene: 4. This CDR3 is CASSEAGRGLEKLFF. In DNA, the CDR3 is TGTGCCAGCAGTGAAGCAGGCAGGGGGCTTGAAAAACTGTTTTTT.

This rearrangement joins TRBV6-1 to TRBJ2-3; TRBD2 agrees at 10 bases. CDR3 size: 17 residues. Trimming at V came to 4 bases and at J to 0 bases, leaving 7 bases not matched to a gene. Germline V lookup: CDR1 MNHNS, CDR2 SASEGT. The DNA for the CDR3 is TGTGCCAGCAGTGTTAGCGGGGGGACGTTTAGCACAGATACGCAGTATTTT. This encodes CASSVSGGTFSTDTQYF.

This clone was seen once. The chain uses TRBV6-2 or TRBV6-3 and TRBJ1-6; 8 nucleotides line up with TRBD1. The CDR3 has 14 amino acids. Trimming at V came to 5 bases and at J to 10 bases, leaving 7 bases not matched to a gene. Germline V gene data show CDR1 as MNHEY and CDR2 as SVGEGT. CDR3 bases: TGTGCCAGCAGTCTTCAGGGGGCGAACTCACCCCTCCACTTT. This codes for CASSLQGANSPLHF.

This clone was picked up many times. The chain carries TRBV19 and TRBJ2-1, with D perhaps TRBD2 (6 bases). The V end lost 7 bases, the J end lost 3 bases, and 16 bases lay between the germline ends. Germline-derived CDR1 and CDR2 are LNHDA and SQIVND (reference sequence). The CDR3 is 15 amino acids. Here the CDR3 reads CASMSKAGLYNEQFF. The CDR3 DNA follows: TGTGCCAGTATGTCTAAAGCGGGCCTCTACAATGAGCAGTTCTTC.

The V gene is TRBV25-1, the J gene TRBJ2-7; D possibly corresponds to TRBD1 (6 bases). The germline V gene has CDR1 MGHDK and CDR2 SYGVNS. V was clipped by 8 bases and J by 4 bases, with 15 bases between them. The CDR3 consists of 13 residues. The CDR3 sequence: CASGKTGLYEQYF. CDR3 sequence (DNA): TGTGCCAGCGGGAAAACAGGGTTGTACGAGCAGTACTTC.

The chain links TRBV27 to TRBJ1-2; D gene uncertain. V dropped 5 bases and J dropped 8 bases, with 15 bases sitting between them. CDR1 and CDR2 from the germline V gene are MNHEY and SMNVEV (reference sequence). The CDR3 has 13 residues. In nucleotides, the CDR3 is TGTGCCAGCAGTACCATCAACAGAGACGGCTACACCTTC. Its translation: CASSTINRDGYTF.

The CDR3 loop is CASSPQNTGELFF. The CDR3, as DNA: TGTGCCAGTAGTCCCCAGAACACCGGGGAGCTGTTTTTT. This sequence joins TRBV19 and TRBJ2-2; no firm D call. There are 13 residues in the CDR3. Trimming cost V 5 bases and J 1 base, with 5 bases left between them. The germline V gene has CDR1 LNHDA and CDR2 SQIVND (reference sequence).

This clone has more than one count but fewer than ten. The chain couples TRBV27 to TRBJ1-2; no clear D gene. V was pared by 2 bases and J by 8 bases, with 18 bases between. Germline assignment: CDR1 MNHEY and CDR2 SMNVEV (reference sequence). The CDR3 is 15 residues long. The CDR3 protein is CASSLDGEHIRGYTF. The CDR3, as DNA: TGTGCCAGCAGTTTAGATGGGGAACATATTAGGGGCTACACCTTC.

V gene TRBV2 combines with J gene TRBJ1-1; possible D gene TRBD1, 6 bases. This CDR3 region has 15 residues. Trimming cost V 4 bases and J 6 bases, with 18 bases left between them. The V gene's germline CDR1 is SNHLY and CDR2 FYNNEI. CDR3 in DNA: TGTGCCAGCAGTGGCTCGGTAAGGGGGACCCCTGAAGCTTTCTTT. It codes for CASSGSVRGTPEAFF.